This T cell receptor beta chain is drawn from a study of T cell responses to AZD1222 COVID-19 vaccine. General study results and limits: At baseline, just 5 or 6 AZD1222 recipients tested seropositive. Donor demographics were predominantly white British with a female majority; clonal diversity may be underestimated. At 160-218 and 743-854, vaccine-associated CD4 TCRs were dominant, and they spanned spike. Unmutated variant regions reportedly attract nearly half of all spike-specific TCRs.

Using immunoSEQ multiplex PCR, the repertoire was profiled, and TCRdb retains in-frame clones only, with some absent. The data show some 92,000 clones, with 91% seen just once and 7.5% held by the top ten. Comment on this clone: Its antigen is unknown.

Germline V gives CDR1 SGDLS, CDR2 YYNGEE. The CDR3 length is 16 residues. V was pared by 3 bases and J by 5 bases, with 11 bases of the junction left unmatched. The source material was peripheral blood, sampled on day 0 of AZD1222 vaccination. This chain joins TRBV9 and TRBJ2-3; 8 bases are a match to TRBD2. The receptor was isolated from an adult in good health. The CDR3 sequence is CASSGPRGGGKDTQYF. CDR3 coding DNA: TGTGCCAGCAGCGGCCCGAGGGGCGGGGGGAAAGATACGCAGTATTTT.